The 17 T cell receptor beta chains in this list originate from one sample, sequenced in a study of tumor-infiltrating lymphocytes in primary liver carcinoma. The source material, about 18-33 mg of unsorted bulk tissue, was used to co-extract RNA and DNA. Starting material of approximately 500 ng total RNA yielded TCR beta cDNA via a constant-region primer. Three rounds of nested multiplex PCR with slightly modified ARM-PCR produced TCR beta libraries. PCR rounds one and two used TRBV1-TRBV30 forward primers with a C-beta reverse primer for 9 to 10 cycles each. TCRdb re-called the multiplex PCR reads through MiXCR, storing one row per CDR3 protein. The sample includes tens of thousands of distinct CDR3 sequences, over 60% of them seen just once. Sequencing used liver tumor tissue from sampling region 4. Subset denoted: tumor region T4, right-lateral pole. These receptors originate from a man aged 35-49 years with primary liver carcinoma and hepatitis B virus infection.

Remarks on this clonotype: At one boundary the junction diverges from the germline segment, which might be a read error. The chain combines TRBV10-2 with TRBJ2-7; D is possibly TRBD2 (6 bases). The CDR3 covers 17 residues. Germline V CDR1 and CDR2: WSHSY, SAAADI. The CDR3 sequence: CASSEWRYGSDGYEKYF. The DNA of the CDR3 is TGCGCCAGCAGTGAGTGGAGGTACGGGAGTGATGGCTACGAGAAGTACTTC.

This clonotype appeared a few times. The rearrangement joins TRBV27 to TRBJ1-1, with 8 bases that match TRBD1. The J segment lost 0 bases and the V segment lost 6 bases, leaving 9 bases of the junction unmatched. CDR3 length: 16 residues. Germline CDR1 is MNHEY and CDR2 is SMNVEV (reference sequence). CDR3 loop: CASSPGQGGMNTEAFF. The CDR3 nucleotides are TGTGCCAGCAGCCCTGGACAGGGAGGAATGAACACTGAAGCTTTCTTT.

This rearrangement joins TRBV6-1 to TRBJ2-2; D may match TRBD1 or TRBD2 (5 bases each). This CDR3 is 15 amino acids long. CDR1 and CDR2 (germline): MNHNS, SASEGT. V was clipped by 3 bases and J by 17 bases, with 25 bases between them. CDR3: CASSEELAVTGDLFF. The CDR3 DNA reads as TGTGCCAGCAGTGAGGAGCTAGCAGTCACCGGGGACCTATTTTTT.

This clonotype occurred once. At one end, the junction sequence differs from germline, possibly due to a read error. The J gene is TRBJ2-7, the V gene TRBV12-3 or TRBV12-4; unclear D gene. This CDR3 comprises 14 residues. CDR3 region: CGSTINPEADEQYF. CDR3 sequence (DNA): TGTGGCAGCACAATAAACCCCGAGGCCGACGAGCAGTACTTC.

This clonotype was recorded many times. This chain uses TRBV28 with TRBJ1-2, with unresolved D. Between the trimmed V and J ends, which lost 10 bases and 7 bases, there was a span of 16 bases. Germline V gene data show CDR1 as MDHEN and CDR2 as SYDVKM. The CDR3 length is 12 residues. The CDR3 region is CAIPLDSGGYTF. The CDR3 coding sequence is TGTGCCATCCCCCTAGATTCAGGTGGCTACACCTTC.

The table lists this clonotype with a count of one. This rearrangement joins TRBV1 to TRBJ2-7; the D call in the table, TRBD2, was not verified against the DNA. TRBV1 is a pseudogene segment. The CDR3 is made up of 16 amino acids. This CDR3 is CTSSHHRLAEVPEQYF. CDR3 DNA sequence: TGCACCAGCAGCCATCACCGACTAGCGGAAGTGCCCGAGCAGTATTTC.

Concerning this clonotype itself: A much more abundant neighbour one base away suggests this may be a read error. This sequence joins TRBV28 and TRBJ1-1; no firm D call. CDR1 is MDHEN and CDR2 is SYDVKM in the germline V gene. The CDR3 length is 14 residues. CDR3 nucleotides: TGTGCCAGCAGTTTAGGACCGCAGAACAGTGAAGCTTTCTTT. Amino acids: CASSLGPQNSEAFF.

The rearrangement links TRBV20-1 to TRBJ2-1; D could derive from TRBD1 or TRBD2 (5 bases each). The CDR3 sequence is 15 residues long. Trimming shortened V by 4 bases and J by 7 bases, and 20 bases separated the two germline ends. Germline assignment: CDR1 DFQATT and CDR2 SNEGSKA (reference sequence). As DNA, the CDR3 is TGCAGTGCTATAGAGGGGATCTTCCCAGGGAATGAGCAGTTCTTC. Translation gives CSAIEGIFPGNEQFF.

In regard to this clonotype: A much larger clone differs from this one at a single base, so this may be a read error. The J gene is TRBJ2-7, the V gene TRBV5-8; TRBD2 matches at 10 bases. The CDR3 extends over 16 amino acids. Germline V gene data show CDR1 as SGHTS and CDR2 as YDEGEE. The CDR3 here is CANSQPIAGGGNEQYF. The CDR3 coding sequence is TGTGCCAACAGCCAGCCCATAGCGGGAGGTGGTAACGAGCAGTACTTC.

The chain links TRBV5-6 to TRBJ2-7, with 7 nucleotides matching TRBD1. The germline CDR1 and CDR2 sequences are SGHDT and YYEEEE. The CDR3 runs to 14 residues. The junction had 13 bases not matched to a gene; V was cut back by 4 bases and J by 9 bases. CDR3 sequence reads: CASSLDGTRGRQYF. As DNA, the CDR3 is TGTGCCAGCAGCCTGGACGGGACCAGGGGGAGGCAGTACTTC.

On this clonotype: It is likely a read error, because the conserved phenylalanine at the end of the CDR3 is missing. The rearrangement links TRBV11-1 to TRBJ1-4; 7 bases line up with TRBD1. This CDR3 region has 15 residues. Germline V gene data show CDR1 as SGHAT and CDR2 as FQDESV (reference sequence). The CDR3 DNA follows: TGTGCCAGCAGCCATAACAGGGGACCTAATGAAAAGCTGTTTTAT. Amino acid sequence: CASSHNRGPNEKLFY.

A note on this clonotype: A read error may produce the germline difference seen at one junction end. The chain carries TRBV11-1 and TRBJ2-2; tentative D call: TRBD2 (6 bases). The CDR3 is made up of 13 amino acids. CDR1 is SGHAT, CDR2 FQDESV, per germline (reference sequence). In DNA, the CDR3 is TGTGCCAGCAGCTCACCAGCCGGCGGGGAGCCGTTTTTT. Amino acid sequence: CASSSPAGGEPFF.

This rearrangement joins TRBV11-3 to TRBJ1-3; D possibly corresponds to TRBD1 (5 bases). V gave up 5 bases and J gave up 4 bases, with 9 bases separating them. The CDR3 runs 13 residues. Germline V lookup: CDR1 SGHNT, CDR2 YENEEA. CDR3 in amino acids: CASSAGPGNTIYF. In nucleotides, the CDR3 is TGTGCCAGCAGCGCGGGGCCAGGAAACACCATATATTTT.

This clonotype was counted only a few times. The chain uses TRBV18 and TRBJ2-2, with no clear D. Trimming stripped 2 bases from V and 7 bases from J, with 8 bases between. Germline-derived CDR1 and CDR2 are KGHSH and LQKENI. The CDR3 is made up of 13 amino acids. CDR3 DNA: TGTGCCAGCTCACCAGCGGCTATCGGGGAGCTGTTTTTT. Translated: CASSPAAIGELFF.

With regard to this clonotype: A much more abundant neighbour one base away suggests this may be a read error. The genes are TRBV10-3 and TRBJ2-7; D gene ambiguous. The ends were cut back, 3 bases at V and 2 bases at J, with 8 bases in the middle. The V gene's germline CDR1 is ENHRY and CDR2 SYGVKD. This CDR3 is built from 13 residues. CDR3 nucleotide sequence: TGTGCCATCAGTGACCTGGCCACCTACGAGCAGTACTTC. Protein sequence: CAISDLATYEQYF.

This clonotype was seen only once. The chain couples TRBV6-1 to TRBJ1-2, with unresolved D. V gave up 7 bases and J gave up 0 bases, with 15 bases separating them. Looked up from germline, CDR1 is MNHNS and CDR2 is SASEGT. The CDR3 loop spans 15 amino acids. The CDR3 is CASMSRPTSNYGYTF. Written as DNA, the CDR3 is TGTGCCAGCATGTCCAGACCTACTTCTAACTATGGCTACACCTTC.

The chain employs TRBV7-9 and TRBJ2-7, with D possibly matching TRBD2 (5 bases). Per the germline V gene, CDR1 is SEHNR and CDR2 is FQNEAQ (reference sequence). V shed 5 bases and J shed 0 bases, with 14 bases lying between them. The CDR3 loop spans 15 amino acids. CDR3 loop: CASSPEGLSSYEQYF. As DNA, the CDR3 is TGTGCCAGCAGCCCAGAGGGTTTAAGCTCCTACGAGCAGTACTTC.